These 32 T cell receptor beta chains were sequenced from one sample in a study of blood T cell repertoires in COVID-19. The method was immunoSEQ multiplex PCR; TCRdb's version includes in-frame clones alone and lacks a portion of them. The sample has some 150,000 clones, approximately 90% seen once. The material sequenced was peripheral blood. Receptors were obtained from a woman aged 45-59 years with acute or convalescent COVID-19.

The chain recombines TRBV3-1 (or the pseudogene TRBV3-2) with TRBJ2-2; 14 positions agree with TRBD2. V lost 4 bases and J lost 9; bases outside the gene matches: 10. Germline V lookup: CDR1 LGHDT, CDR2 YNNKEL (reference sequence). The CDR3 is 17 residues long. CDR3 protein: CASSLRLAGGHDRELFF. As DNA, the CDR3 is TGTGCCAGCAGCCTCCGACTAGCGGGGGGGCATGACAGGGAGCTGTTTTTT.

The CDR3 DNA sequence: TGTGCCAGCCTCCTCGTAGGGCAGGGCTATGGCTACACCTTC. Translated: CASLLVGQGYGYTF. V is TRBV6-5 and J is TRBJ1-2, with a possible D match to TRBD1 (5 bases). The CDR3 consists of 14 residues. Germline loops: CDR1 MNHEY, CDR2 SVGAGI. V was trimmed by 8 bases and J by 4 bases, leaving 17 bases between them.

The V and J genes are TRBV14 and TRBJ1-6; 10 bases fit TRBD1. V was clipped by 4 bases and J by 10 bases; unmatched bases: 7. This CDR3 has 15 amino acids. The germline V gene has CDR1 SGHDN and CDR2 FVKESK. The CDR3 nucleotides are TGTGCCAGCAGCCGCATGACAGGGGGCAGGTCACCCCTCCACTTT. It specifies CASSRMTGGRSPLHF.

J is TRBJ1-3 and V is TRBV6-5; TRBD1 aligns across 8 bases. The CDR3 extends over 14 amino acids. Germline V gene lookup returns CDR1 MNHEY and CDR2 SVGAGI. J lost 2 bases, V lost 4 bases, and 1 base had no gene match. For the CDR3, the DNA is TGTGCCAGCAGTTTGGACAGGGCTGGAAACACCATATATTTT. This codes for CASSLDRAGNTIYF.

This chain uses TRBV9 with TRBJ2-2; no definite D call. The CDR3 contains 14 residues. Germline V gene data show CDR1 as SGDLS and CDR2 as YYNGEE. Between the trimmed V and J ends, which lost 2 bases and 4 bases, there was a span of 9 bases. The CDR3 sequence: CASSVVRITGELFF. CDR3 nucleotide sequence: TGTGCCAGCAGCGTGGTGAGGATCACCGGGGAGCTGTTTTTT.

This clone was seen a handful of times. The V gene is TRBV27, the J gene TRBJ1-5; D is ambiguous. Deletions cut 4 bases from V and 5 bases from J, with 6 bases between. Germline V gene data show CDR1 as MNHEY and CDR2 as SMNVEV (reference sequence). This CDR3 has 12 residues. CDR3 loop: CASSSVHQPQHF. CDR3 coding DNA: TGTGCCAGCAGTTCAGTTCATCAGCCCCAGCATTTT.

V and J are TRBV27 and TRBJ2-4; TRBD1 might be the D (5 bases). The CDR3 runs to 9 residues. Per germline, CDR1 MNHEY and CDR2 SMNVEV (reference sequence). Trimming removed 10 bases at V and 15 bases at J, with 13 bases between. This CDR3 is CAIDQDRYF. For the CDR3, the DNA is TGTGCCATCGACCAAGACAGGTACTTC.

CDR3 protein: CASGFSGGAPGSYNEQFF. CDR3 bases: TGTGCTAGTGGATTTAGCGGGGGGGCACCCGGCTCCTACAATGAGCAGTTCTTC. This rearrangement joins TRBV12-5 to TRBJ2-1; 11 bases are shared with TRBD2. The CDR3 has 18 residues. Germline V lookup: CDR1 LGHNT, CDR2 FRNRAP. The junction had 10 bases not matched to a gene; V was cut back by 6 bases and J by 0 bases. Based on the CDR3 plus reference TRBV12-5 and TRBJ2-1, the full variable domain is DARVTQTPRHKVTEMGQEVTMRCQPILGHNTVFWYRQTMMQGLELLAYFRNRAPLDDSGMPKDRFSAEMPDATLATLKIQPSEPRDSAVYFCASGFSGGAPGSYNEQFFGPGTRLTVL.

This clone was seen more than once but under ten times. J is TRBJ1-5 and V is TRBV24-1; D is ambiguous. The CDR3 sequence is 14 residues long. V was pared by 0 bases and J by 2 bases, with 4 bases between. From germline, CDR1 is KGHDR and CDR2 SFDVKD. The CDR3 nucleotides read TGTGCCACCAGTGATTTGGCAGGCAATCAGCCCCAGCATTTT. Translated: CATSDLAGNQPQHF.

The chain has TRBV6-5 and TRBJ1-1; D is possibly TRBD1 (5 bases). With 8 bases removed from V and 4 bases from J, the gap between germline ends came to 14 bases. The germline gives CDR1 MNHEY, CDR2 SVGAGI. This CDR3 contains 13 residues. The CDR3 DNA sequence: TGTGCCAGCTTCAGGGCTATTGGCACTGAAGCTTTCTTT. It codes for CASFRAIGTEAFF.

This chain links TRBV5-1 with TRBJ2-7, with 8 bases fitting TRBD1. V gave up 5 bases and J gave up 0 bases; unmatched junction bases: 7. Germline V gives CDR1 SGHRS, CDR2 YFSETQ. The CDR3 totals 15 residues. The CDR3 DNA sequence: TGCGCCAGCAGTTGGGACAGGAGCAACTCCTACGAGCAGTACTTC. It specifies CASSWDRSNSYEQYF.

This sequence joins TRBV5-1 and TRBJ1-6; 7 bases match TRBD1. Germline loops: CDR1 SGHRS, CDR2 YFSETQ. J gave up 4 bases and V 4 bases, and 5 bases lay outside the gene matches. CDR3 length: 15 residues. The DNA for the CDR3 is TGCGCCAGCAGCCTCGGACAGGCTTATAATTCACCCCTCCACTTT. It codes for CASSLGQAYNSPLHF.

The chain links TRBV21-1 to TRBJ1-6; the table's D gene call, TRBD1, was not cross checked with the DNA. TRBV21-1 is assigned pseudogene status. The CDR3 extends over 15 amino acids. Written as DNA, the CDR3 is TGTGCCAGCAGCAAACCTGGACAGGGGGGCTCACCCCTCCACTTT. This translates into CASSKPGQGGSPLHF.

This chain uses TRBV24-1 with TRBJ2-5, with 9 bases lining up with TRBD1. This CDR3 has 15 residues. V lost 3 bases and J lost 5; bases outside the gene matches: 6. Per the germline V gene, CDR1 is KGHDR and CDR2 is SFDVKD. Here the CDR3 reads CATSDARDRVETQYF. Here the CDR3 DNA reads TGTGCCACCAGTGATGCCCGGGACAGGGTCGAGACCCAGTACTTC.

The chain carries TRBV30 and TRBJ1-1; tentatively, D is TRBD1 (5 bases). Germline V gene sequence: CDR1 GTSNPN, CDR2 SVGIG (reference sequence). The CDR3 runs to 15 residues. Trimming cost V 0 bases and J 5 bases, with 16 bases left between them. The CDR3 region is CAWSVTGTGGTEAFF. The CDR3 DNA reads TGTGCCTGGAGTGTTACCGGGACGGGAGGGACTGAAGCTTTCTTT. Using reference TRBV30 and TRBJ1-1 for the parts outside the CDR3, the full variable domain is SQTIHQWPATLVQPVGSPLSLECTVEGTSNPNLYWYRQAAGRGLQLLFYSVGIGQISSEVPQNLSASRPQDRQFILSSKKLLLSDSGFYLCAWSVTGTGGTEAFFGQGTRLTVV.

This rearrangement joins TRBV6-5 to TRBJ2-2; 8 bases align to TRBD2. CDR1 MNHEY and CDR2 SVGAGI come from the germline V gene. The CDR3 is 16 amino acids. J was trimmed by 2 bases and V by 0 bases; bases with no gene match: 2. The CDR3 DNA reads TGTGCCAGCAGTTACTCGGGACTAGAAAACACCGGGGAGCTGTTTTTT. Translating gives CASSYSGLENTGELFF.

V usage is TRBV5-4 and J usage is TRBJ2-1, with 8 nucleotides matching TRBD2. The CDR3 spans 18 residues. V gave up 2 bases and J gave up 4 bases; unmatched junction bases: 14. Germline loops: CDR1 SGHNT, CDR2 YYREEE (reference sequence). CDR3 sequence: CASSFDPQSGRGYNEQFF. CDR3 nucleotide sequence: TGTGCCAGCAGCTTTGATCCCCAAAGCGGGAGAGGGTACAATGAGCAGTTCTTC.

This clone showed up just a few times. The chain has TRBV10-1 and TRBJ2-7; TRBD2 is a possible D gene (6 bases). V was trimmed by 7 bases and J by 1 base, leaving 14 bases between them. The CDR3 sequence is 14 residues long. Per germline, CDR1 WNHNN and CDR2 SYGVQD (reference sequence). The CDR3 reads CASTGLLGSYEQYF. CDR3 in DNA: TGCGCCAGCACGGGACTCCTCGGGTCCTACGAGCAGTACTTC.

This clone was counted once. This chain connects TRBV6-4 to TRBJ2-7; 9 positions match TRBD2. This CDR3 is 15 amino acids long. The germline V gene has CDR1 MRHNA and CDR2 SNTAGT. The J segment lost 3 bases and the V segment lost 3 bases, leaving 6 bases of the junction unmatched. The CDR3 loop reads CASSESLAGLYEQYF. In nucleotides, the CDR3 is TGTGCCAGCAGTGAATCACTAGCGGGCCTCTACGAGCAGTACTTC.

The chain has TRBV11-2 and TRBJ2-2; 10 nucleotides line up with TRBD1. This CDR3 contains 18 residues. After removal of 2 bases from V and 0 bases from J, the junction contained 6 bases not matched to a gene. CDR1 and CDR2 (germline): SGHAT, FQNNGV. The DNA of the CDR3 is TGTGCCAGCAGCTTAAGGGGACAGGGGCCCACGAACACCGGGGAGCTGTTTTTT. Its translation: CASSLRGQGPTNTGELFF.

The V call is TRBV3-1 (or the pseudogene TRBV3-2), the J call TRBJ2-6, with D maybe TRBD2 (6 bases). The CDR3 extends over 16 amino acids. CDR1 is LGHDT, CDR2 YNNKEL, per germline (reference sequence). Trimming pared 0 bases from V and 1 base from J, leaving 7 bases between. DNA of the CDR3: TGTGCCAGCAGCCAAGAGGGGGGATCTGGGGCCAACGTCCTGACTTTC. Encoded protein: CASSQEGGSGANVLTF.

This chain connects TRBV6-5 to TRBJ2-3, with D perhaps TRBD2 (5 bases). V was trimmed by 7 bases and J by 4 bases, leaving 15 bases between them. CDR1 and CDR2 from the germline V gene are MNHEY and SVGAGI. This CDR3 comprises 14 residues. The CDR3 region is CASKAVLGSDTQYF. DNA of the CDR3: TGTGCCAGCAAGGCGGTACTAGGGTCAGATACGCAGTATTTT.

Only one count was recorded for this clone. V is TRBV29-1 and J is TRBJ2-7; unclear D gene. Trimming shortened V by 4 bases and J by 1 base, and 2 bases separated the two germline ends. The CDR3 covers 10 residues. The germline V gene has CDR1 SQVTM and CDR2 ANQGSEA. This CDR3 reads CSVASYEQYF. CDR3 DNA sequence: TGCAGCGTTGCATCCTACGAGCAGTACTTC.

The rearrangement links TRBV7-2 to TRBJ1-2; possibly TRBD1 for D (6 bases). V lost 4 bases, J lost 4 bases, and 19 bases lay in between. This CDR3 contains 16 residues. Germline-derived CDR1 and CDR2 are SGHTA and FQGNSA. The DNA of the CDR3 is TGTGCCAGCAGCTCCCGAAATGGACAGAAAGCCTATGGCTACACCTTC. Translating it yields CASSSRNGQKAYGYTF.

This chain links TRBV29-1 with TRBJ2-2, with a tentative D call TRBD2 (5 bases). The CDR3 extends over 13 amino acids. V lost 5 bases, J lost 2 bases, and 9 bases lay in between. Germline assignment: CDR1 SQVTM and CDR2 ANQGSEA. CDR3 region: CSVQLVNTGELFF. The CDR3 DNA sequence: TGCAGCGTTCAACTAGTAAACACCGGGGAGCTGTTTTTT.

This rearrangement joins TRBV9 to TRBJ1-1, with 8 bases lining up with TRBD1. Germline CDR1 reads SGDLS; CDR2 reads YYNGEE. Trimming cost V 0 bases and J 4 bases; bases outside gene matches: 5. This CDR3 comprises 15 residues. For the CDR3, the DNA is TGTGCCAGCAGCGTAGCTACGGGACAGGTCACTGAAGCTTTCTTT. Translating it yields CASSVATGQVTEAFF.

CDR3 sequence: CASSVRGSGELFF. In DNA form, the CDR3 reads TGTGCCAGCAGCGTAAGAGGGTCCGGGGAGCTGTTTTTT. V gene TRBV9 combines with J gene TRBJ2-2; D possibly corresponds to TRBD2 (5 bases). The length of the CDR3 is 13 residues. Germline V gives CDR1 SGDLS, CDR2 YYNGEE. Trimming took 1 base from V and 6 from J, leaving 7 bases between them.

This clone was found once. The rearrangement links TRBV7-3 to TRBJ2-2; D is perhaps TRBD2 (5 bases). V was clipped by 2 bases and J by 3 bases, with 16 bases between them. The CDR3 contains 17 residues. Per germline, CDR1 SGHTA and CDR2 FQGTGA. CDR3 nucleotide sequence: TGTGCCAGCAGCTTAGGGTACTTAACTAGAGACACCGGGGAGCTGTTTTTT. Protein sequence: CASSLGYLTRDTGELFF. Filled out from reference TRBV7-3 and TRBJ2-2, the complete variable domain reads GAGVSQTPSNKVTEKGKYVELRCDPISGHTALYWYRQSLGQGPEFLIYFQGTGAADDSGLPNDRFFAVRPEGSVSTLKIQRTERGDSAVYLCASSLGYLTRDTGELFFGEGSRLTVL.

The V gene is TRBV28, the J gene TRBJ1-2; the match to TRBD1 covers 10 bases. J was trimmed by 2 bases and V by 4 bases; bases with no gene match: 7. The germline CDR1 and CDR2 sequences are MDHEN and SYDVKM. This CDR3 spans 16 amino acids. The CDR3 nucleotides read TGTGCCAGCAGTTCCGCCGCGACAGGGGGCAACTATGGCTACACCTTC. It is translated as CASSSAATGGNYGYTF.

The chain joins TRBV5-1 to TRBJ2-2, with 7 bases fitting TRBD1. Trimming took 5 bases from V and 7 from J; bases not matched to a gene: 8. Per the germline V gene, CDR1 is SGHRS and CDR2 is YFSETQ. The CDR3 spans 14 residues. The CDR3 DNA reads TGCGCCAGCAGTCGACAGGGCGGGCACGGGGAGCTGTTTTTT. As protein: CASSRQGGHGELFF.

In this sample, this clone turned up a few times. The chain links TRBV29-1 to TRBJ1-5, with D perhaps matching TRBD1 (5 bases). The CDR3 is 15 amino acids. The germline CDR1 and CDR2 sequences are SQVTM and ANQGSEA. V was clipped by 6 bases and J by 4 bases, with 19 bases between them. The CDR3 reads CSVATGQGWNQPQHF. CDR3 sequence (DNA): TGCAGCGTCGCCACAGGTCAAGGTTGGAATCAGCCCCAGCATTTT.

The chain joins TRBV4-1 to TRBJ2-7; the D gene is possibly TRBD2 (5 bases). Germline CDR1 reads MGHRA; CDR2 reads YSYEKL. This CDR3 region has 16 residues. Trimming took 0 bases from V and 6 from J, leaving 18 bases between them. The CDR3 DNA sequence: TGCGCCAGCAGCCAAGATGCGGGTACTCCACCCGCCGAGCAGTACTTC. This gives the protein CASSQDAGTPPAEQYF.